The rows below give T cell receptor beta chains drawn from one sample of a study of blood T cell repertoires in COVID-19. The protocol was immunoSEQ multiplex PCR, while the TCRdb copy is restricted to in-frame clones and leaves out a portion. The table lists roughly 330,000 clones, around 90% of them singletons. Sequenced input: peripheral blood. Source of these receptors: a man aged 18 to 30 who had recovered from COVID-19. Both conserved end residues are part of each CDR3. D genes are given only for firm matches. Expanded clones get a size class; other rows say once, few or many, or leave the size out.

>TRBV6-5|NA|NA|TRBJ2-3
CASSPVGTDTQYF
TGTGCCAGCTCCCCGGTAGGCACAGATACGCAGTATTTT
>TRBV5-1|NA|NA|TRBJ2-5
CASSSQGGQETQYF
TGCGCCAGCAGCTCCCAGGGGGGCCAAGAGACCCAGTACTTC
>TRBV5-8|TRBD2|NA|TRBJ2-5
CASSLSGRGETQYF
TGTGCCAGCAGCTTAAGCGGGAGAGGAGAGACCCAGTACTTC
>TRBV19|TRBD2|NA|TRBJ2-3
CASSIDRGGGDGTDTQYF
TGTGCCAGTAGTATAGATCGGGGCGGGGGAGACGGCACAGATACGCAGTATTTT
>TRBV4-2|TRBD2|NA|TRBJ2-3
CASSQETSGVGGTQYF
TGTGCCAGCAGCCAAGAGACTAGCGGGGTCGGAGGTACGCAGTATTTT
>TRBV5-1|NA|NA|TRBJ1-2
CASSPRPDYGYTF
TGCGCCAGCAGCCCCCGCCCGGACTATGGCTACACCTTC
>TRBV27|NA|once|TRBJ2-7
CASRAGQANEQYF
TGTGCCAGCAGAGCGGGACAGGCTAACGAGCAGTACTTC
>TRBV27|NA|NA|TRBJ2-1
CASSSLARAGRADEQFF
TGTGCCAGCAGTTCTTTGGCCCGCGCGGGCCGAGCGGATGAGCAGTTCTTC
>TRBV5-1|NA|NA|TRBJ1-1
CASSLDGSTEAFF
TGCGCCAGCAGCTTGGATGGGAGCACTGAAGCTTTCTTT
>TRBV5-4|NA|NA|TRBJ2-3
CASTSSPGSSTDTQYF
TGTGCCAGCACCTCCTCGCCCGGGTCTAGCACAGATACGCAGTATTTT
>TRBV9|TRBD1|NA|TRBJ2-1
CASSSPGQAFNEQFF
TGTGCCAGCAGCTCTCCGGGACAGGCTTTCAATGAGCAGTTCTTC
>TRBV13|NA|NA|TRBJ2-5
CAIGRVGETQYF
TGTGCCATCGGCAGGGTCGGGGAGACCCAGTACTTC
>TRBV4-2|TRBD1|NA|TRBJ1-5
CASSQEVWTGANQPQHF
TGTGCCAGCAGCCAAGAAGTCTGGACAGGAGCAAATCAGCCCCAGCATTTT
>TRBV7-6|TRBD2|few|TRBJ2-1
CASSLFTSGTNNEQFF
TGTGCCAGCAGCTTATTTACTAGCGGTACGAACAATGAGCAGTTCTTC
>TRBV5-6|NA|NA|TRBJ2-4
CASSLSFDIQYF
TGTGCCAGCAGCTTGTCTTTTGACATTCAGTACTTC
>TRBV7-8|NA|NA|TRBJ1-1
CASSLHTVMNTEAFF
TGTGCCAGCAGCTTACATACAGTTATGAACACTGAAGCTTTCTTT
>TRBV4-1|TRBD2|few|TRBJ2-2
CASSQERLAGLPGELFF
TGCGCCAGCAGCCAAGAACGACTAGCGGGATTGCCCGGGGAGCTGTTTTTT
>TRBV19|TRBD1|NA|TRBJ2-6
CASRTKGQGVRPGANVLTF
TGTGCCAGTAGAACGAAGGGACAGGGTGTTCGTCCTGGGGCCAACGTCCTGACTTTC
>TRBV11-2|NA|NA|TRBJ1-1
CASSSTGNLANTEAFF
TGTGCCAGCAGCTCCACAGGGAATTTGGCGAACACTGAAGCTTTCTTT
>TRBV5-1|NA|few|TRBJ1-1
CASTSTGQSNTEAFF
TGCGCCAGCACTAGCACCGGACAGTCGAACACTGAAGCTTTCTTT
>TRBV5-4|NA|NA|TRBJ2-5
CASSPSDLAGSQYF
TGTGCCAGCAGCCCCTCGGACCTAGCAGGTAGCCAGTACTTC
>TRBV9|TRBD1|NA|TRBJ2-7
CASSVGDRGYEQYF
TGTGCCAGCAGCGTAGGGGACAGGGGCTACGAGCAGTACTTC
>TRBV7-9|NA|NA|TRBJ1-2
CASSLAQEAANYGYTF
TGTGCCAGCAGCTTAGCGCAGGAGGCAGCTAACTATGGCTACACCTTC
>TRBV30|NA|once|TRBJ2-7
CAWSVGDHEQYF
TGTGCCTGGAGTGTGGGCGACCACGAGCAGTACTTC
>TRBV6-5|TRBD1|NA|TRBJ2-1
CASNRDREGEQFF
TGTGCCAGCAATCGGGACAGGGAAGGAGAGCAGTTCTTC
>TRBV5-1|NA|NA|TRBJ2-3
CASSLGASDTQYF
TGCGCCAGCAGCTTGGGGGCATCTGATACGCAGTATTTT
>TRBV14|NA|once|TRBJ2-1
CASSQYGGDYNEQFF
TGTGCCAGCAGCCAATACGGGGGTGACTACAATGAGCAGTTCTTC
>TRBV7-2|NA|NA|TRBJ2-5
CASSLETGTRGTQYF
TGTGCCAGCAGCTTAGAGACGGGGACCAGGGGGACCCAGTACTTC
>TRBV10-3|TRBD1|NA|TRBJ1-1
CAITQGQGSLNTEAFF
TGTGCCATCACCCAAGGACAGGGGTCCTTGAACACTGAAGCTTTCTTT
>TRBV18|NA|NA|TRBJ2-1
CASSPSVLAYNEQFF
TGTGCCAGCTCACCAAGCGTACTAGCCTACAATGAGCAGTTCTTC
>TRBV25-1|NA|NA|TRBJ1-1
CASSAEGAGRFMNTEAFF
TGTGCCAGCAGTGCCGAAGGGGCAGGGCGCTTTATGAACACTGAAGCTTTCTTT
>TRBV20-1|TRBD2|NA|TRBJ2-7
CSASQGSARGSDSYEQYF
TGCAGTGCTAGTCAGGGATCCGCGCGCGGGAGCGACTCCTACGAGCAGTACTTC
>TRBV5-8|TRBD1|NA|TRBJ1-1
CASSLLGQGTEAFF
TGTGCCAGCAGCTTGCTGGGACAGGGAACTGAAGCTTTCTTT
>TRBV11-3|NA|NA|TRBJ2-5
CASRPTRVIEETQYF
TGTGCCAGCAGGCCTACGAGGGTGATAGAAGAGACCCAGTACTTC
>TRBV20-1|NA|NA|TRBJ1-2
CSRPDSYGYTF
TGCAGTCGCCCTGACAGTTATGGCTACACCTTC
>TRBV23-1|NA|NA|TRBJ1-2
CASSQWGRSYGYTF
TGCGCCAGCAGTCAATGGGGGCGAAGCTATGGCTACACCTTC
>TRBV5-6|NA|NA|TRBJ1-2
CASRLGAGEGYTF
TGTGCCAGCAGATTAGGAGCGGGAGAGGGCTACACCTTC
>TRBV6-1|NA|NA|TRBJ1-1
CASSEDRSFNTEAFF
TGTGCCAGCAGTGAAGACAGGTCCTTTAACACTGAAGCTTTCTTT
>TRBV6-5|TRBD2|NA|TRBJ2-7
CASSYSGGSYEQYF
TGTGCCAGCAGTTACTCGGGGGGGTCCTACGAGCAGTACTTC
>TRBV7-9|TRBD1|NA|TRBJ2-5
CASSSGGQGGETQYF
TGTGCCAGCAGCTCCGGCGGACAGGGAGGAGAGACCCAGTACTTC
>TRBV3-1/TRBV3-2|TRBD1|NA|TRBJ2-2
CASSHAGTGRTGELFF
TGTGCCAGCAGCCACGCCGGGACAGGGAGGACCGGGGAGCTGTTTTTT
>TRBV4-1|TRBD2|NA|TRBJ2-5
CASSPQTGLAEGPQYF
TGCGCCAGCAGCCCTCAGACGGGACTAGCAGAAGGGCCCCAGTACTTC
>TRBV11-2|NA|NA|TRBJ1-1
CASSLDPGGGTEAFF
TGTGCCAGCAGCTTAGATCCTGGGGGGGGCACTGAAGCTTTCTTT
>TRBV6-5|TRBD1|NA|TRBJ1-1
CASSQGGPSEAFF
TGTGCCAGCAGTCAGGGGGGACCCTCTGAAGCTTTCTTT
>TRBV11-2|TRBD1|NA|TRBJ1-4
CASSFQGQGEKLFF
TGTGCCAGCAGCTTTCAGGGACAGGGTGAAAAACTGTTTTTT
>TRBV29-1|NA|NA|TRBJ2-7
CSVEDSAYEQYF
TGCAGCGTAGAGGACAGTGCCTACGAGCAGTACTTC